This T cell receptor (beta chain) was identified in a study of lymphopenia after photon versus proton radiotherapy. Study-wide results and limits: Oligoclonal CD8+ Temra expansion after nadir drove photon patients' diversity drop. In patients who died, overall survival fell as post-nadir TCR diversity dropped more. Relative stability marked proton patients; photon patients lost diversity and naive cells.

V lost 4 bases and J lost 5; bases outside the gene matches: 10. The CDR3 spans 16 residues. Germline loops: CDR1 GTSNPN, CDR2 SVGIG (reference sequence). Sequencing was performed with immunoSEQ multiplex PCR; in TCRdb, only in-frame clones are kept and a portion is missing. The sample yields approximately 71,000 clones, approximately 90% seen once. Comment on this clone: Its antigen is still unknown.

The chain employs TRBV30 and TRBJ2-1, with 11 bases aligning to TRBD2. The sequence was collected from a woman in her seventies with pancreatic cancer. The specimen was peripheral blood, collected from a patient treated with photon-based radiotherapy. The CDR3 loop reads CAWIPFSGRANNEQFF. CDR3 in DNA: TGTGCCTGGATACCTTTTAGCGGGAGGGCCAACAATGAGCAGTTCTTC.